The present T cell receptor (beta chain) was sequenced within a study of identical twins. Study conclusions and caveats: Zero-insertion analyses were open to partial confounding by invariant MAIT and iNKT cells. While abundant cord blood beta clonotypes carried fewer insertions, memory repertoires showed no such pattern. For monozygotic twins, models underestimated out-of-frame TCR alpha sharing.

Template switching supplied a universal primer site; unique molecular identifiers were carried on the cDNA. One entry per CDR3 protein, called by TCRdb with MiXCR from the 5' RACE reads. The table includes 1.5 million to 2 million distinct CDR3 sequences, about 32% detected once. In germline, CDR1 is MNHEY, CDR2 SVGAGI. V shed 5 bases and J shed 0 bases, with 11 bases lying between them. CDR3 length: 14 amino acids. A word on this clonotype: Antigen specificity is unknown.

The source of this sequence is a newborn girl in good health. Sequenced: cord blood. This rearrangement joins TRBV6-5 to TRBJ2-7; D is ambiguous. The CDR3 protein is CASSPTLFSYEQYF. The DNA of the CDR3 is TGTGCCAGCAGTCCGACTCTTTTCTCCTACGAGCAGTACTTC.